The 11 T cell receptor beta chains below were found in one sample sequenced in a study of vaccination effects on CD4 cells after COVID-19. No cognate antigen is known for these TCRs. Under the ViraFEST assay, PBMC were stimulated with viral peptide pools so that antigen-specific CD4+ T cells expanded. Sequencing was performed afterwards. CD4+ T cell isolation took place after approximately 11 days of culture. The vaccine given was either BNT162b2 or mRNA-1273, in two doses. Measured with immunoSEQ multiplex PCR; TCRdb has only the in-frame clones, and not every one. Of approximately 31,000 clones in the sample, around 70% were seen once. The sequencing used CD4+ T cells from PBMCs cultured with HCoV-229E spike peptides, collected after COVID-19 vaccination. These receptors were taken from a human donor who received a COVID-19 vaccine.

The chain is built from TRBV18 and TRBJ1-1, with 10 bases matching TRBD1. J lost 0 bases, V lost 3 bases, and 10 bases had no gene match. The CDR3 length is 18 residues. The germline V gene has CDR1 KGHSH and CDR2 LQKENI. Here the CDR3 reads CASSPNIAGTGVNTEAFF. As DNA, the CDR3 is TGTGCCAGCTCACCTAATATTGCCGGGACAGGGGTGAACACTGAAGCTTTCTTT.

V gene TRBV7-6 combines with J gene TRBJ2-1; 7 positions match TRBD1. CDR1 is SGHVS, CDR2 FNYEAQ, per germline. V lost 5 bases to trimming and J lost 0 bases; unmatched junction nucleotides: 10. The CDR3 consists of 17 residues. CDR3 region: CASSQFGTAFSYNEQFF. The CDR3 nucleotides are TGTGCCAGCAGCCAGTTTGGGACAGCCTTCTCCTACAATGAGCAGTTCTTC.

The V and J genes are TRBV14 and TRBJ2-6; 11 positions match TRBD1. The CDR3 is 21 residues long. Germline V gene sequence: CDR1 SGHDN, CDR2 FVKESK. V was pared by 4 bases and J by 2 bases, with 16 bases of the junction left unmatched. The CDR3 protein is CASSPLWRTGGAETGANVLTF. CDR3 nucleotides: TGTGCCAGCAGCCCGCTATGGCGGACAGGGGGCGCCGAAACTGGGGCCAACGTCCTGACTTTC.

This CDR3 reads CASSLGVVGETQYF. The CDR3, as DNA: TGCGCCAGCAGCTTGGGTGTGGTAGGCGAGACCCAGTACTTC. V is TRBV5-1 and J is TRBJ2-5, with D unclear. The CDR3 consists of 14 residues. CDR1 and CDR2 from the germline V gene are SGHRS and YFSETQ. V was shortened by 0 bases and J by 5 bases, with 11 bases between the two germline ends.

The rearrangement links TRBV12-3 or TRBV12-4 to TRBJ1-3, with D unresolved. Between the trimmed V and J ends, which lost 6 bases and 0 bases, there was a span of 6 bases. The CDR3 is 13 residues long. For the CDR3, the DNA is TGTGCCAGCAGGGGGTCCTCTGGAAACACCATATATTTT. It is translated as CASRGSSGNTIYF.

This clone was found a few times. V gene TRBV9 combines with J gene TRBJ2-3; TRBD2 might be the D (6 bases). The CDR3 contains 15 residues. Trimming removed 4 bases from V and 0 bases from J, with 12 bases in between. Germline CDR1 and CDR2: SGDLS and YYNGEE. The CDR3 loop reads CASSPQAGSTDTQYF. CDR3 coding DNA: TGTGCCAGCAGCCCTCAAGCGGGCAGCACAGATACGCAGTATTTT.

This chain joins TRBV10-3 and TRBJ2-7; no clear D. Trimming stripped 3 bases from V and 3 bases from J, with 6 bases between. Germline loops: CDR1 ENHRY, CDR2 SYGVKD. The CDR3 has 12 residues. The chain's CDR3 is CAISEGHYEQYF. Written as DNA, the CDR3 is TGTGCCATCAGTGAAGGGCACTACGAGCAGTACTTC.

The chain links TRBV10-3 to TRBJ2-7, with 10 bases that match TRBD2. Germline CDR1 ENHRY, CDR2 SYGVKD. The V segment lost 3 bases and the J segment 3 bases; nucleotides outside the gene matches: 8. The CDR3 sequence is 16 residues long. The DNA of the CDR3 is TGTGCCATCAGTGAAGAGACTAGCGGGTTAAACTACGAGCAGTACTTC. Translation: CAISEETSGLNYEQYF.

The rearrangement links TRBV27 to TRBJ2-2; a possible D gene is TRBD2 (7 bases). The CDR3 contains 16 residues. CDR1 is MNHEY and CDR2 is SMNVEV in the germline V gene (reference sequence). The germline V and J ends were trimmed by 2 bases and 0 bases, with 10 bases remaining between them. This CDR3 is CASSLGGGPNTGELFF. The CDR3 DNA sequence: TGTGCCAGCAGTTTAGGGGGGGGGCCGAACACCGGGGAGCTGTTTTTT.

The rearrangement links TRBV5-4 to TRBJ2-5; 12 bases map to TRBD2. V lost 0 bases, J lost 1 base, and 7 bases stayed unmatched. This CDR3 spans 18 amino acids. Germline loops: CDR1 SGHNT, CDR2 YYREEE (reference sequence). Here the CDR3 DNA reads TGTGCCAGCAGCTTGGGGGGACTAGCGGGCTCCACCCAAGAGACCCAGTACTTC. Amino acid sequence: CASSLGGLAGSTQETQYF. Together with reference TRBV5-4 and TRBJ2-5, the CDR3 gives the full variable domain: ETGVTQSPTHLIKTRGQQVTLRCSSQSGHNTVSWYQQALGQGPQFIFQYYREEENGRGNFPPRFSGLQFPNYSSELNVNALELDDSALYLCASSLGGLAGSTQETQYFGPGTRLLVL.

J is TRBJ1-2 and V is TRBV12-3 or TRBV12-4, with 7 positions matching TRBD1. V lost 6 bases to trimming and J lost 5 bases; unmatched junction nucleotides: 6. The CDR3 loop spans 13 amino acids. The CDR3 protein is CASRGYRGYGYTF. The CDR3 nucleotides are TGTGCCAGCAGGGGATACAGGGGTTATGGCTACACCTTC.